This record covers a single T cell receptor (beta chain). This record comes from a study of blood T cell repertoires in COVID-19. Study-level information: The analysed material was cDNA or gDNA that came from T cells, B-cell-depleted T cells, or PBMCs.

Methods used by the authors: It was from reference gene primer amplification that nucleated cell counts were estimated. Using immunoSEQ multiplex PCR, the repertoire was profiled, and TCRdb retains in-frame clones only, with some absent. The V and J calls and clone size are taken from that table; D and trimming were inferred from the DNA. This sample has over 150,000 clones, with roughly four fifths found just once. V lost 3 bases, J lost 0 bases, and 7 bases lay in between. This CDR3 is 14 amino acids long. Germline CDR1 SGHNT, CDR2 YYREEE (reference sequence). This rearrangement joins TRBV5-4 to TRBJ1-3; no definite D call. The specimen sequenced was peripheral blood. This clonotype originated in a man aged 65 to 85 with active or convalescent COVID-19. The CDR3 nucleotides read TGTGCCAGCAGCTCCTCCTACTCTGGAAACACCATATATTTT. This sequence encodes CASSSSYSGNTIYF.